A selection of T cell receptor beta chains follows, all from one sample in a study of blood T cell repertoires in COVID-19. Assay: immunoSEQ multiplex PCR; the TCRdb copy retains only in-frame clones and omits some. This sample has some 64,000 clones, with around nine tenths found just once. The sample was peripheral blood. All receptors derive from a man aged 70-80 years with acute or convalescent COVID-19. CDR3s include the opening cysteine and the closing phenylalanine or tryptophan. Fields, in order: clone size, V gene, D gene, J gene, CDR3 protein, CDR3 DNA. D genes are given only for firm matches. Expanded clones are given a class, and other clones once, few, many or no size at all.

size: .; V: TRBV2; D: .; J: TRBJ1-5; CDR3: CASSGAGTNQPQHF; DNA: TGTGCCAGCAGTGGGGCAGGGACTAATCAGCCCCAGCATTTT
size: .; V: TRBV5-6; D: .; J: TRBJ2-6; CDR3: CASSVTEGGANVLTF; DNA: TGTGCCAGCAGCGTGACTGAAGGTGGGGCCAACGTCCTGACTTTC
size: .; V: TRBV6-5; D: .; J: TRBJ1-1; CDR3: CASSYYKTGMNTEAFF; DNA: TGTGCCAGCAGTTACTACAAGACAGGAATGAACACTGAAGCTTTCTTT
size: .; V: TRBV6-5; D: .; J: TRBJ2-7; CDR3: CASSYSREYHEQYF; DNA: TGTGCCAGCAGTTACTCGAGGGAGTACCACGAGCAGTACTTC
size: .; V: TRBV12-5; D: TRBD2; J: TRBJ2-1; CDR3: CASGLLSGIYNEQFF; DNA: TGTGCTAGTGGCTTACTTAGCGGGATTTACAATGAGCAGTTCTTC
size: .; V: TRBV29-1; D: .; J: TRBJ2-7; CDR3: CSAGSYEQYF; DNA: TGCAGCGCAGGGAGCTACGAGCAGTACTTC
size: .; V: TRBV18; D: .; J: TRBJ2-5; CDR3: CASSPGGEETQYF; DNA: TGTGCCAGCTCACCCGGTGGTGAGGAGACCCAGTACTTC
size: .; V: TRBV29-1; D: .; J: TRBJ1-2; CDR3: CSGHETGTYGYTF; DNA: TGCAGCGGCCACGAGACAGGTACCTATGGCTACACCTTC
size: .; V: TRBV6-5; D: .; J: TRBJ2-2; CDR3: CASSYLQGEDGELFF; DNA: TGTGCCAGCAGTTACTTGCAGGGCGAGGACGGGGAGCTGTTTTTT
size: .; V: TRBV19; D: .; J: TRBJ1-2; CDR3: CASSTTGLDGYTF; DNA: TGTGCCAGTAGTACTACAGGGCTTGATGGCTACACCTTC
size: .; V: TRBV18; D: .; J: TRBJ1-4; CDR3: CASSPNRVANEKLFF; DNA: TGTGCCAGCTCACCCAACAGGGTGGCTAATGAAAAACTGTTTTTT
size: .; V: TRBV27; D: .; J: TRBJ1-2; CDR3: CASSLSKHGYGYTF; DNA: TGTGCCAGCAGTTTATCCAAACATGGCTATGGCTACACCTTC
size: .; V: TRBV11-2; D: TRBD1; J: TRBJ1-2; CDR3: CASSPRTGIGYTF; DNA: TGTGCCAGCAGCCCTAGGACAGGGATCGGTTACACCTTC
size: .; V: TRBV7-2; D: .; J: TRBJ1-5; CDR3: CASSLGRGSSRQPQHF; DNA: TGTGCCAGCAGCTTAGGAAGAGGGAGCAGCAGGCAGCCCCAGCATTTT
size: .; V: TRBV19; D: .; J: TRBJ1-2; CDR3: CATSENPNYGYTF; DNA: TGTGCCACTTCAGAAAATCCTAACTATGGCTACACCTTC
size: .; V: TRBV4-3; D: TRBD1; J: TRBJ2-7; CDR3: CASSQGGTGDEQYF; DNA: TGCGCCAGCAGCCAAGGGGGGACAGGGGACGAGCAGTACTTC
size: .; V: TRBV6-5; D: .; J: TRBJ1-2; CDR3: CASRPPGQQDYGYTF; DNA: TGTGCCAGCAGACCACCTGGACAGCAGGACTATGGCTACACCTTC
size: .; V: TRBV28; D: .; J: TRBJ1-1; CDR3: CASLTGGGKTEAFF; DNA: TGTGCCAGTCTGACCGGGGGGGGAAAAACTGAAGCTTTCTTT
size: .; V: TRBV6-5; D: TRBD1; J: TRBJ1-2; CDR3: CASRQGQGPVYGYTF; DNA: TGTGCCAGCAGGCAAGGACAGGGGCCCGTCTATGGCTACACCTTC
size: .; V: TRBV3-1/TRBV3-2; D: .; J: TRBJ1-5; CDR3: CASSQERTDSNQPQHF; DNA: TGTGCCAGCAGCCAAGAGAGAACAGATAGCAATCAGCCCCAGCATTTT
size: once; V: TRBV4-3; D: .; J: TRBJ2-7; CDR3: CASSQTRVSYEQYF; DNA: TGCGCCAGCAGCCAAACGCGGGTCTCCTACGAGCAGTACTTC
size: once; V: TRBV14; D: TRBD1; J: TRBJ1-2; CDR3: CASSQDPRQGLTGYTF; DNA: TGTGCCAGCAGCCAAGATCCGCGACAGGGTTTAACTGGCTACACCTTC
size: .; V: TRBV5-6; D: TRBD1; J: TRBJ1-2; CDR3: CASSSYRGSYGYTF; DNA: TGTGCCAGCAGCTCTTACAGGGGGAGCTATGGCTACACCTTC
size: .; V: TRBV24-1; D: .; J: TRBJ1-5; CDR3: CATSDRSSYQPQHF; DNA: TGTGCCACCAGTGACCGTTCCTCCTATCAGCCCCAGCATTTT
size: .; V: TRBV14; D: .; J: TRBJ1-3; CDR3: CASSQESRFSGNTIYF; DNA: TGTGCCAGCAGCCAAGAATCCAGATTCTCTGGAAACACCATATATTTT
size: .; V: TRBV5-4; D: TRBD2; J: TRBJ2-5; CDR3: CASSSKKRLAGDQETQYF; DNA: TGTGCCAGCAGCTCGAAAAAACGACTAGCGGGGGATCAAGAGACCCAGTACTTC
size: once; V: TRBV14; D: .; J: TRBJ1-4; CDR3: CASSHGAGHSPPTMSLFF; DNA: TGTGCCAGCAGCCACGGAGCGGGGCATAGTCCCCCCACGATGTCTCTGTTTTTT
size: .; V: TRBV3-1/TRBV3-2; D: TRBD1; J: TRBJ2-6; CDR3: CASSLSGTGGSGANVLTF; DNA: TGTGCCAGCAGCCTATCCGGGACAGGGGGCTCTGGGGCCAACGTCCTGACTTTC
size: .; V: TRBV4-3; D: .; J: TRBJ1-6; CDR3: CASSQEGRRRAGASSYNSPLHF; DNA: TGCGCCAGCAGCCAAGAAGGCCGGCGGCGGGCAGGGGCGAGCTCCTATAATTCACCCCTCCACTTT
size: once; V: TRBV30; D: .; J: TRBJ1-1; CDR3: CAWSQQINAFF; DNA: TGTGCCTGGAGTCAACAAATTAACGCTTTCTTT
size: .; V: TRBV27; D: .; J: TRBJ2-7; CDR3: CASSQTGSYEQYF; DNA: TGTGCCAGCAGTCAAACAGGGTCCTACGAGCAGTACTTC
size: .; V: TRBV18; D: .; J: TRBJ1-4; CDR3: CASSPSGHNEKLFF; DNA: TGTGCCAGCTCACCATCAGGGCACAATGAAAAACTGTTTTTT
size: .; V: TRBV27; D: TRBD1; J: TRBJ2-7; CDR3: CASSPLDRGSIYEQYF; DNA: TGTGCCAGCAGCCCGTTGGACAGGGGGTCCATCTACGAGCAGTACTTC
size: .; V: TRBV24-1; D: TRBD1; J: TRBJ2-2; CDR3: CATSPGTGVGGELFF; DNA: TGTGCCACCAGTCCCGGGACAGGGGTCGGCGGGGAGCTGTTTTTT